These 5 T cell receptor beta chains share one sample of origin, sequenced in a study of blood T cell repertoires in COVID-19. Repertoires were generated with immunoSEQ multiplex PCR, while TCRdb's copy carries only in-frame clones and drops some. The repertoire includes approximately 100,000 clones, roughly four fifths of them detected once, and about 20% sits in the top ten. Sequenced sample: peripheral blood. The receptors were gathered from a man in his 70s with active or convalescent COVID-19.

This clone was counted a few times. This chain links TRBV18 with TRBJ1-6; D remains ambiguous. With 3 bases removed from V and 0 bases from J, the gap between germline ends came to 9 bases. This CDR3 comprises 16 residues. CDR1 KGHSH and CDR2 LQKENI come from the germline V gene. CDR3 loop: CASSPLQSSYNSPLHF. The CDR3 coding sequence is TGTGCCAGCTCACCTCTACAGAGCTCCTATAATTCACCCCTCCACTTT.

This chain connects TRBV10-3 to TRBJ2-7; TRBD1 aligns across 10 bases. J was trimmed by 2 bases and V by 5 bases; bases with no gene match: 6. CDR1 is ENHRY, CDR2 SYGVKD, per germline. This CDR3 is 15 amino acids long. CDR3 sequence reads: CAISMGQGTPYEQYF. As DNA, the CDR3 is TGTGCCATCAGTATGGGACAGGGGACTCCCTACGAGCAGTACTTC.

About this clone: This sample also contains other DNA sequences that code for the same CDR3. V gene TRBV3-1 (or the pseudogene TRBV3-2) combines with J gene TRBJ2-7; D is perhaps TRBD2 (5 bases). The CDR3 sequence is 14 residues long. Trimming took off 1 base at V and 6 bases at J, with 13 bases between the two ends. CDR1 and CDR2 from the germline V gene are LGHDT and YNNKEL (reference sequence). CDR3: CASSQGPVSGEQYF. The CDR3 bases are TGTGCCAGCAGCCAAGGACCTGTCAGCGGCGAGCAGTACTTC.

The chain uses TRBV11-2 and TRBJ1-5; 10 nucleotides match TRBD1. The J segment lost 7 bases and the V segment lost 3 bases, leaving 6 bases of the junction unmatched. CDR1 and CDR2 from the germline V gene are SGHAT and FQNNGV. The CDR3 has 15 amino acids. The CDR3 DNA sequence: TGTGCCAGCAGCTTGAGGACAGGGGGGCAACAGCCCCAGCATTTT. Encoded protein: CASSLRTGGQQPQHF.

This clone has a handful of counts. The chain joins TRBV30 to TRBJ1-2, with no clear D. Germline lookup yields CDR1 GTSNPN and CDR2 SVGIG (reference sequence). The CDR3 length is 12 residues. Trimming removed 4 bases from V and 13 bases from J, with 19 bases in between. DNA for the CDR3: TGTGCCTGGACCAATGGGGAGTTAGCTGGCACCTTC. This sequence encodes CAWTNGELAGTF.